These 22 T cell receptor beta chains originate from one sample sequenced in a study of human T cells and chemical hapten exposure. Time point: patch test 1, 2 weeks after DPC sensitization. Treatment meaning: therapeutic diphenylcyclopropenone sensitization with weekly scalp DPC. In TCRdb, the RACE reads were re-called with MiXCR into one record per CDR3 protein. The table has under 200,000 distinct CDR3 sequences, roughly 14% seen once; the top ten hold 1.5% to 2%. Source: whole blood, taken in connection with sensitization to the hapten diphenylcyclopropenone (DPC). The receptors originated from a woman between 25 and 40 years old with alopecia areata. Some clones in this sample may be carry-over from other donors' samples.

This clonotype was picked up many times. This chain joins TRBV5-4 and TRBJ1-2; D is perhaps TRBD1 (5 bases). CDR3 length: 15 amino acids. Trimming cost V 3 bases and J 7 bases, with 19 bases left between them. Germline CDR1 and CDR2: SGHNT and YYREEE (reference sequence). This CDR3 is CASSSVQQVAGGYTF. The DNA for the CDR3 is TGTGCCAGCAGCTCAGTCCAACAGGTAGCGGGTGGCTACACCTTC. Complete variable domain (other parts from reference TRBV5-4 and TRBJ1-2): ETGVTQSPTHLIKTRGQQVTLRCSSQSGHNTVSWYQQALGQGPQFIFQYYREEENGRGNFPPRFSGLQFPNYSSELNVNALELDDSALYLCASSSVQQVAGGYTFGSGTRLTVV.

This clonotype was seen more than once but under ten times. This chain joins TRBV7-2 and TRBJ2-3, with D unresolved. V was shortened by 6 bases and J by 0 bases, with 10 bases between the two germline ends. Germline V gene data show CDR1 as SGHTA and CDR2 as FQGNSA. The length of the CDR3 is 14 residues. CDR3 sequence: CASRRTSSTDTQYF. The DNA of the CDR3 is TGTGCCAGCAGAAGGACCTCTAGCACAGATACGCAGTATTTT.

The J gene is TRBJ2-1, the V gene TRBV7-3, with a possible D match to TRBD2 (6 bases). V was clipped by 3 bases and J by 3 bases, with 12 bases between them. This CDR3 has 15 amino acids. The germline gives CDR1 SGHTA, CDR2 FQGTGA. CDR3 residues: CASSFHLADYNEQFF. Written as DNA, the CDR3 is TGTGCCAGCAGCTTCCATTTAGCGGACTACAATGAGCAGTTCTTC.

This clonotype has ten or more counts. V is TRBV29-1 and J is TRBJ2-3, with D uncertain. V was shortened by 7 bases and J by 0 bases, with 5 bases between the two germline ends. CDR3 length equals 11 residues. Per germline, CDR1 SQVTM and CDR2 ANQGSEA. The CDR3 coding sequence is TGCAGCGGAACTAGCACAGATACGCAGTATTTT. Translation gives CSGTSTDTQYF.

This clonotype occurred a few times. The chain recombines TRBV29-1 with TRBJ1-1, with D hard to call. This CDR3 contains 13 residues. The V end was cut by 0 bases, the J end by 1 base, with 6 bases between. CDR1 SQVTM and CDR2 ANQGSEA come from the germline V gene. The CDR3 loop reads CSVEDLRNTEAFF. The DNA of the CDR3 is TGCAGCGTTGAAGATCTTAGGAACACTGAAGCTTTCTTT.

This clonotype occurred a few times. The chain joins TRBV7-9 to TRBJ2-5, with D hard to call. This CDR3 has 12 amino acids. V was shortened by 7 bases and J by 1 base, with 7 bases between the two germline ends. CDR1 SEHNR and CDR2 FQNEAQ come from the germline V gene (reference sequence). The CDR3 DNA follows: TGTGCCAGCACCACAGTCCAAGAGACCCAGTACTTC. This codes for CASTTVQETQYF.

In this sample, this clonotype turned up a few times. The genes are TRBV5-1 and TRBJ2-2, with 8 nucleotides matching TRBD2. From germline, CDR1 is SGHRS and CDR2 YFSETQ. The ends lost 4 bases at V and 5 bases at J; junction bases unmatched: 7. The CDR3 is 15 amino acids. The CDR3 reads CASSPAGEGTGELFF. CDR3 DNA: TGCGCCAGCAGCCCAGCGGGAGAGGGTACCGGGGAGCTGTTTTTT. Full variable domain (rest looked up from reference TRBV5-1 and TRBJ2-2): KAGVTQTPRYLIKTRGQQVTLSCSPISGHRSVSWYQQTPGQGLQFLFEYFSETQRNKGNFPGRFSGRQFSNSRSEMNVSTLELGDSALYLCASSPAGEGTGELFFGEGSRLTVL.

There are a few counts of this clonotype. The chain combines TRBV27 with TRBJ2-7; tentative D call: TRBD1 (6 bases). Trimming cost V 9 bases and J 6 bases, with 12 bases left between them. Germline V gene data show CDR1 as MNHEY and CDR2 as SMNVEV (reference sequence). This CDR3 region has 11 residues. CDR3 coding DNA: TGTGCCAGTACTATAGGGGGCGAGCAGTACTTC. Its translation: CASTIGGEQYF.

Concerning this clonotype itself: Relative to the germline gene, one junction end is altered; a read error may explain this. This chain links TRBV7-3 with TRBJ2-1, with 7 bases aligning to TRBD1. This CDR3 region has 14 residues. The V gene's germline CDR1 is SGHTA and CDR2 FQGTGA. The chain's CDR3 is CASGLTGRGTEQFF. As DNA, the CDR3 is TGTGCCAGCGGCTTAACTGGCAGGGGGACTGAGCAGTTCTTC.

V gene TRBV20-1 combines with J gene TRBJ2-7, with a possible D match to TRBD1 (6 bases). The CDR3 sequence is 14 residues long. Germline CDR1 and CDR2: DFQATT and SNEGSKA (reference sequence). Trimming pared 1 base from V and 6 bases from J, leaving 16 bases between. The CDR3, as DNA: TGCAGTGCTAGAGGGTCAGGGGTTTCCGGCGAGCAGTACTTC. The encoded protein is CSARGSGVSGEQYF.

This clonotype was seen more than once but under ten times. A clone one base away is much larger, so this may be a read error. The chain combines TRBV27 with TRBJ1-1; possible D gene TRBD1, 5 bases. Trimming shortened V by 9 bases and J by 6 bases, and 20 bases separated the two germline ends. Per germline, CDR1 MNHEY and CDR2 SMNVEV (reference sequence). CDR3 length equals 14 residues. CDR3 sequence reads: CARNTLGVGAEAFF. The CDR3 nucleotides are TGTGCCAGAAACACCCTGGGGGTGGGGGCTGAAGCTTTCTTT.

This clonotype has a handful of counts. Here the CDR3 DNA reads TGTGCCAGCAGCCTTATGACAGGCCCCTACGAGCAGTACTTC. This encodes CASSLMTGPYEQYF. The J gene is TRBJ2-7, the V gene TRBV6-1; possible D gene TRBD1, 6 bases. V was shortened by 6 bases and J by 2 bases, with 14 bases between the two germline ends. In germline, CDR1 is MNHNS, CDR2 SASEGT. The CDR3 totals 14 residues.

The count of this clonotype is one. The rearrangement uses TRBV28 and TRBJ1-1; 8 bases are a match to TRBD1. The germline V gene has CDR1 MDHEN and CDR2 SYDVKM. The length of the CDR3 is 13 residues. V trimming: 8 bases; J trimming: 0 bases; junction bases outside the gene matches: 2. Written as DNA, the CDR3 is TGTGCCAGCGGACAGGGTATGAACACTGAAGCTTTCTTT. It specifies CASGQGMNTEAFF.

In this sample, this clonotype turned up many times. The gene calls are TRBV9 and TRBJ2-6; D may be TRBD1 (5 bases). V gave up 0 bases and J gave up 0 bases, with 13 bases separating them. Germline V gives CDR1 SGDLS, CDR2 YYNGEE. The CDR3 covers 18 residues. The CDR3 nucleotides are TGTGCCAGCAGCGTAGCTGACAGCCGCAACTCTGGGGCCAACGTCCTGACTTTC. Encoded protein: CASSVADSRNSGANVLTF.

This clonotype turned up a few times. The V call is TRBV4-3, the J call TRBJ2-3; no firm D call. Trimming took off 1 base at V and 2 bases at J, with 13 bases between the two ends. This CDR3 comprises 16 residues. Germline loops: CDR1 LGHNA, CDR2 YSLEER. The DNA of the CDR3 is TGCGCCAGCAGCCAAGCTACGCCATCAACCACAGATACGCAGTATTTT. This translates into CASSQATPSTTDTQYF.

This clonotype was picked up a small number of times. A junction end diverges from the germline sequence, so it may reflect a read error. For the CDR3, the DNA is TGTGCCAGCAGCAGACGGCAGGGGGGTGGTGTCGCTTTC. It yields the protein CASSRRQGGGVAF. J is TRBJ2-6 and V is TRBV7-2; TRBD1 might be the D (7 bases). This CDR3 has 13 amino acids. Germline loops: CDR1 SGHTA, CDR2 FQGNSA. Supplemented by reference TRBV7-2 and TRBJ2-6, the full variable domain reads GAGVSQSPSNKVTEKGKDVELRCDPISGHTALYWYRQSLGQGLEFLIYFQGNSAPDKSGLPSDRFSAERTGGSVSTLTIQRTQQEDSAVYLCASSRRQGGGVAFGAGSRLTVL.

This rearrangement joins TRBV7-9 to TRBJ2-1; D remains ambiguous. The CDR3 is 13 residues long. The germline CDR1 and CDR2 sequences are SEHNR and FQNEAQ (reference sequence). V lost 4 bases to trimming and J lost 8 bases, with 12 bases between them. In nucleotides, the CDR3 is TGTGCCAGCAGCTCGACCCACGGAGATGAGCAGTTCTTC. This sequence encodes CASSSTHGDEQFF. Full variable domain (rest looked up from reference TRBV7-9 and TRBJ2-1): DTGVSQNPRHKITKRGQNVTFRCDPISEHNRLYWYRQTLGQGPEFLTYFQNEAQLEKSRLLSDRFSAERPKGSFSTLEIQRTEQGDSAMYLCASSSTHGDEQFFGPGTRLTVL.

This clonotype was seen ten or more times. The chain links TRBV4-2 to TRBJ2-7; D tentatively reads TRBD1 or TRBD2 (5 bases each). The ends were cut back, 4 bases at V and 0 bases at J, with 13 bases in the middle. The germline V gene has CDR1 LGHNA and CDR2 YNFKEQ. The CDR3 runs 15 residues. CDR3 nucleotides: TGTGCCAGCAGCCCCCGGGACGCCAGCTCCTACGAGCAGTACTTC. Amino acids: CASSPRDASSYEQYF.

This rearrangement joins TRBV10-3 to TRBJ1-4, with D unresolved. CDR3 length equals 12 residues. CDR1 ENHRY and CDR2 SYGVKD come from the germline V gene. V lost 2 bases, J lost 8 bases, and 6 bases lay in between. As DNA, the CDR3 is TGTGCCATCAGTGAGGGGGAAGAAAAACTGTTTTTT. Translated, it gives CAISEGEEKLFF.

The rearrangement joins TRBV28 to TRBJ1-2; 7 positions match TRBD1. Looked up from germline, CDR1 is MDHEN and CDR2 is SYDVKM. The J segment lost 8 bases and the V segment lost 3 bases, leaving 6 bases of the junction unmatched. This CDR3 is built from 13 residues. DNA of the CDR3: TGTGCCAGCAGTTTGGACAGGCTTAGCGGCTACACCTTC. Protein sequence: CASSLDRLSGYTF.

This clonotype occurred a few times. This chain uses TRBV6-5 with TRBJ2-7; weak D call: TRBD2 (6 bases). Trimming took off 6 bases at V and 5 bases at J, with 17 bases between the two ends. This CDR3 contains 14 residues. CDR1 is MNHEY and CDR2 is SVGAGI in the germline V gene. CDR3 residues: CASRVGQWGDEQYF. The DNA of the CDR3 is TGTGCCAGCAGAGTGGGGCAGTGGGGGGACGAGCAGTACTTC.

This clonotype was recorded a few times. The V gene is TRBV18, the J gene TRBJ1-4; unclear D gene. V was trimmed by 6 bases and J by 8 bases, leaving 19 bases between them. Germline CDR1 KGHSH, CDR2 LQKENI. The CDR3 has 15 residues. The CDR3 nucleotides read TGTGCCAGCTCCGAAAACGGACCATTAACCGAAAAACTGTTTTTT. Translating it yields CASSENGPLTEKLFF.